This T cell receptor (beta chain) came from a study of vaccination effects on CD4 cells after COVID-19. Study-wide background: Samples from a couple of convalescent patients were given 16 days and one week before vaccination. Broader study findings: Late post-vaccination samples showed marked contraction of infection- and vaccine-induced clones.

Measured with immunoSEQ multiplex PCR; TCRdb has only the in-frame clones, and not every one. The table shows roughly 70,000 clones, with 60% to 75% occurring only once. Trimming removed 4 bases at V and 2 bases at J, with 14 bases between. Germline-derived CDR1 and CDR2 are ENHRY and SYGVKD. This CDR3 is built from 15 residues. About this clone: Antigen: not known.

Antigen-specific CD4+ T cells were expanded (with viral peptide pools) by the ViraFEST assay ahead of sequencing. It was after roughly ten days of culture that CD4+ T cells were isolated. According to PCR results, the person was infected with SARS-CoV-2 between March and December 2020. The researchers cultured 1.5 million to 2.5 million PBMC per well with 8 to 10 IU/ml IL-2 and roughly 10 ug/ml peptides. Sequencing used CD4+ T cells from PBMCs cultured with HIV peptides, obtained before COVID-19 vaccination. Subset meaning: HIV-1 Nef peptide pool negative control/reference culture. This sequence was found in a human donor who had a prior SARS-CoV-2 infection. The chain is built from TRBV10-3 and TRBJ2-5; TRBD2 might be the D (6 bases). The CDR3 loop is CAISASGLFQETQYF. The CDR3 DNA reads TGTGCCATCAGTGCCAGCGGGCTTTTTCAAGAGACCCAGTACTTC.